This TCR beta chain is from a study of blood T cell repertoires in COVID-19. Study-level background: Some COVID-19 samples were acute and others convalescent; all came from the United States, Italy and Spain.

Participants were aged 18 to 89 years, lived in over 20 US areas, and enrolled virtually. Cohort assignment relied on participant-reported clinical history. Two negative PCRs, clearance, or symptom resolution had been documented for recovered Cohort 3 donors. V was cut by 6 bases and J by 7 bases, with 22 bases left in between. The CDR3 length is 15 residues. CDR1 and CDR2 (germline): MDHEN, SYDVKM. Generated by immunoSEQ multiplex PCR, the TCRdb table keeps only in-frame clones and is missing some. The sample records about 100,000 clones, 86% being singletons. The clonotype originates from a woman aged 45-65 years who had recovered from COVID-19. The chain recombines TRBV28 with TRBJ2-7, with D tentatively TRBD1 (5 bases). The sample consisted of PBMCs or T cells enriched from blood (not recorded which). CDR3 DNA: TGTGCCAGCAGCGCCCCGGTAACAGGCCAGAGGGAGCAGTACTTC. This sequence encodes CASSAPVTGQREQYF.